A single sample gave rise to the 19 T cell receptor beta chains below, sequenced in a study of T cells after yellow fever vaccination. TCRdb redid the calling of the 5' RACE reads with MiXCR, one entry per CDR3 protein. The sample has some 500,000 distinct CDR3 sequences; roughly 14% are singletons. This sample comprised PBMCs, obtained on the day of the yellow fever booster vaccination. Every receptor here comes from a man in his thirties or forties who received the YFV17D yellow fever vaccine.

J is TRBJ1-1 and V is TRBV5-1; 7 bases match TRBD1. The V gene end was trimmed by 4 bases and the J gene end by 0 bases; junction bases not matched to a gene: 3. CDR3 length: 14 residues. Germline V gene data show CDR1 as SGHRS and CDR2 as YFSETQ. The CDR3 DNA is TGCGCCAGCAGCCCTACAGGGGTGAACACTGAAGCTTTCTTT. Amino acids: CASSPTGVNTEAFF.

The chain joins TRBV5-1 to TRBJ2-1; 7 positions agree with TRBD2. Germline values: CDR1 SGHRS, CDR2 YFSETQ. The CDR3 totals 15 residues. Trimming cost V 4 bases and J 5 bases; bases outside gene matches: 9. For the CDR3, the DNA is TGCGCCAGCAGCCTCTCGGGAGGATCGGACAATGAGCAGTTCTTC. It specifies CASSLSGGSDNEQFF.

The chain carries TRBV7-2 and TRBJ2-3; D gene uncertain. The CDR3 consists of 13 residues. Trimming took off 4 bases at V and 2 bases at J, with 7 bases between the two ends. The germline V gene has CDR1 SGHTA and CDR2 FQGNSA. This CDR3 reads CASSSQATDTQYF. In DNA form, the CDR3 reads TGTGCCAGCAGCTCTCAGGCCACAGATACGCAGTATTTT.

V and J are TRBV5-6 and TRBJ2-7, with D perhaps being TRBD1 or TRBD2 (5 bases each). The CDR3 consists of 15 residues. Germline-derived CDR1 and CDR2 are SGHDT and YYEEEE. The germline V and J ends were trimmed by 0 bases and 2 bases, with 12 bases remaining between them. The CDR3 DNA sequence: TGTGCCAGCAGCTTGGTAGGGGTCGGGGCCTACGAGCAGTACTTC. It yields the protein CASSLVGVGAYEQYF. The full variable domain, its missing parts supplied by reference TRBV5-6 and TRBJ2-7, is DAGVTQSPTHLIKTRGQQVTLRCSPKSGHDTVSWYQQALGQGPQFIFQYYEEEERQRGNFPDRFSGHQFPNYSSELNVNALLLGDSALYLCASSLVGVGAYEQYFGPGTRLTVT.

This clonotype was recorded at least ten times. This sequence joins TRBV5-1 and TRBJ2-2; 9 bases agree with TRBD1. From germline, CDR1 is SGHRS and CDR2 YFSETQ. The CDR3 consists of 14 residues. With 6 bases clipped from V and 5 bases from J, the junction kept 5 bases outside the gene matches. CDR3 in DNA: TGCGCCAGCACCCGGGACAGGGTAACCGGGGAGCTGTTTTTT. It encodes CASTRDRVTGELFF.

The rearrangement joins TRBV5-1 to TRBJ2-1; D is tentatively TRBD1 or TRBD2 (5 bases each). V lost 4 bases and J 0 bases, leaving 20 bases between the germline ends. This CDR3 has 18 residues. Germline V gene data show CDR1 as SGHRS and CDR2 as YFSETQ. CDR3 sequence (DNA): TGCGCCAGCAGCGGGCGGGCGGAAACGACAGTCTCCTACAATGAGCAGTTCTTC. Translating it yields CASSGRAETTVSYNEQFF.

This clonotype has only a few counts. CDR3 in DNA: TGCAGTGCTAACAGGGGGCGCGAGCAGTACTTC. Encoded protein: CSANRGREQYF. The chain uses TRBV20-1 and TRBJ2-7; 9 bases agree with TRBD1. The CDR3 consists of 11 residues. Germline trimming cut 4 bases from V and 6 bases from J; bases unmatched to any gene: 1. Per the germline V gene, CDR1 is DFQATT and CDR2 is SNEGSKA (reference sequence).

This clonotype was seen a few times. V is TRBV15 and J is TRBJ2-5; no firm D call. Germline V gene sequence: CDR1 LNHNV, CDR2 YYDKDF (reference sequence). The length of the CDR3 is 14 residues. V was clipped by 1 base and J by 3 bases, with 9 bases between them. The CDR3 here is CATSRVTAEETQYF. For the CDR3, the DNA is TGTGCCACCAGCAGAGTAACGGCGGAAGAGACCCAGTACTTC. Based on the CDR3 plus reference TRBV15 and TRBJ2-5, the full variable domain is DAMVIQNPRYQVTQFGKPVTLSCSQTLNHNVMYWYQQKSSQAPKLLFHYYDKDFNNEADTPDNFQSRRPNTSFCFLDIRSPGLGDTAMYLCATSRVTAEETQYFGPGTRLLVL.

J is TRBJ2-3 and V is TRBV2; 8 positions match TRBD2. The germline gives CDR1 SNHLY, CDR2 FYNNEI. V shed 8 bases and J 1 base; nucleotides not matched to a gene: 2. The CDR3 has 13 residues. CDR3 DNA sequence: TGTGCCAGCGCGCGGGAGGGCACAGATACGCAGTATTTT. It is translated as CASAREGTDTQYF.

This clonotype came up a few times. The chain is built from TRBV6-2 or TRBV6-3 and TRBJ2-7, with TRBD2 identical over 15 bases. Germline trimming cut 5 bases from V and 0 bases from J; bases unmatched to any gene: 17. From germline, CDR1 is MNHEY and CDR2 SVGEGT. CDR3 length: 21 amino acids. CDR3 in DNA: TGTGCCAGCAGTAACGGTAGGGAAGGACTAGCGGGAGGGGAAAGCTCCTACGAGCAGTACTTC. Encoded protein: CASSNGREGLAGGESSYEQYF.

The chain recombines TRBV12-3 or TRBV12-4 with TRBJ1-5; D perhaps matches TRBD1 (6 bases). The CDR3 is 14 residues long. Trimming shortened V by 5 bases and J by 7 bases, and 15 bases separated the two germline ends. The CDR3 DNA sequence: TGTGCCAGCAGTAACAGGGAGACGCGCCAGCCCCAGCATTTT. This encodes CASSNRETRQPQHF.

This clonotype showed up just a few times. The V gene is TRBV24-1, the J gene TRBJ1-2; D call uncertain. Deletions cut 5 bases from V and 2 bases from J, with 17 bases between. Per the germline V gene, CDR1 is KGHDR and CDR2 is SFDVKD. The CDR3 totals 16 residues. The CDR3 sequence is CATSVPDGSGNYGYTF. In DNA, the CDR3 is TGTGCCACCAGTGTCCCGGACGGCTCCGGAAACTATGGCTACACCTTC.

The chain joins TRBV7-2 to TRBJ2-2; TRBD2 is a possible D gene (5 bases). Germline CDR1 is SGHTA and CDR2 is FQGNSA. The CDR3 is 15 amino acids. The V end was cut by 3 bases, the J end by 6 bases, with 14 bases between. This chain's CDR3 is CASSLRAASSGELFF. The CDR3 DNA is TGTGCCAGCAGCTTGAGGGCGGCTTCATCCGGGGAGCTGTTTTTT.

The chain employs TRBV15 and TRBJ2-2, with 9 bases fitting TRBD2. CDR3 length: 15 residues. Germline V gives CDR1 LNHNV, CDR2 YYDKDF (reference sequence). Trimming took 6 bases from V and 2 from J; bases not matched to a gene: 4. In DNA, the CDR3 is TGTGCCACCAGGAAAGCGGGAGGTAACACCGGGGAGCTGTTTTTT. As protein: CATRKAGGNTGELFF.

This clonotype has a handful of counts. This chain uses TRBV24-1 with TRBJ2-1, with TRBD2 matching 7 bases. V shed 4 bases and J 7 bases; nucleotides not matched to a gene: 3. CDR1 KGHDR and CDR2 SFDVKD come from the germline V gene. The length of the CDR3 is 13 residues. In DNA, the CDR3 is TGTGCCACCAGTGAAGCGGGAACGAATGAGCAGTTCTTC. Translated, it gives CATSEAGTNEQFF.

The CDR3 coding sequence is TGTGCCAGCAGCCTCCGCCGGCTAGACGAGTACACAGATACGCAGTATTTT. Translated: CASSLRRLDEYTDTQYF. The V and J genes are TRBV7-9 and TRBJ2-3; D gene unclear. The V gene lost 5 bases and the J gene lost 2 bases, with 20 bases spanning the gap. CDR3 size: 17 residues. CDR1 is SEHNR and CDR2 is FQNEAQ in the germline V gene (reference sequence). The full variable domain, its missing parts supplied by reference TRBV7-9 and TRBJ2-3, is DTGVSQNPRHKITKRGQNVTFRCDPISEHNRLYWYRQTLGQGPEFLTYFQNEAQLEKSRLLSDRFSAERPKGSFSTLEIQRTEQGDSAMYLCASSLRRLDEYTDTQYFGPGTRLTVL.

The chain carries TRBV7-2 and TRBJ2-1, with 9 positions matching TRBD2. Germline V CDR1 and CDR2: SGHTA, FQGNSA. J gave up 7 bases and V 5 bases, and 12 bases lay outside the gene matches. The CDR3 loop spans 16 amino acids. The CDR3 here is CASSLPGGSGRNEQFF. CDR3 sequence (DNA): TGTGCCAGCAGCCTCCCGGGGGGGAGCGGGAGGAATGAGCAGTTCTTC.

This chain links TRBV7-2 with TRBJ2-6; D is ambiguous. The CDR3 contains 14 residues. V was cut by 8 bases and J by 0 bases, with 8 bases left in between. Per germline, CDR1 SGHTA and CDR2 FQGNSA. This CDR3 is CASGRSSGANVLTF. CDR3 DNA: TGTGCCAGCGGACGTAGCTCTGGGGCCAACGTCCTGACTTTC.

The chain links TRBV12-3 or TRBV12-4 to TRBJ2-7; the D is unclear. The CDR3 has 12 amino acids. Trimming left V 5 bases short and J 7 bases short, with 12 bases between. CDR3 loop: CASSVGIPEQYF. CDR3 nucleotides: TGTGCCAGCAGTGTAGGGATCCCGGAGCAGTACTTC.